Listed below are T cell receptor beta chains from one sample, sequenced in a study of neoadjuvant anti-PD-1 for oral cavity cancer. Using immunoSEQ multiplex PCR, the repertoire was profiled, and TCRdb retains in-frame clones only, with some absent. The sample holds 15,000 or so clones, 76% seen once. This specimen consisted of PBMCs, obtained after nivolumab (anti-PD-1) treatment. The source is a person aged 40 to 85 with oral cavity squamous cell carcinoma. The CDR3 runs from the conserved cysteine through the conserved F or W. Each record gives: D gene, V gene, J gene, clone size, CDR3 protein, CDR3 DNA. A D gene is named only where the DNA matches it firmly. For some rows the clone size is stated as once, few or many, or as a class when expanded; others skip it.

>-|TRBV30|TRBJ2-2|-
CAWKDGNTGELFF
TGTGCCTGGAAGGATGGAAACACCGGGGAGCTGTTTTTT
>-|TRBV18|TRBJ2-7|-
CASSPDPGNHEQYF
TGTGCCAGCTCACCAGACCCTGGAAACCACGAGCAGTACTTC
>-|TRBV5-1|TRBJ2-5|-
CASSFWRIETQYF
TGCGCCAGCAGCTTCTGGAGGATAGAGACCCAGTACTTC
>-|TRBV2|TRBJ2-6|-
CASRRTVSGANVLTF
TGTGCCAGCAGGAGGACCGTTTCTGGGGCCAACGTCCTGACTTTC
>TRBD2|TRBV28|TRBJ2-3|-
CATNLAGGFTDTQYF
TGTGCCACCAACCTAGCGGGAGGATTCACAGATACGCAGTATTTT
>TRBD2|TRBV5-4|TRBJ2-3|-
CASSYGTSRSTDTQYF
TGTGCCAGCAGTTATGGGACTAGCAGAAGCACAGATACGCAGTATTTT
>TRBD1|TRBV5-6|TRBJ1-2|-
CASSATGVSVGYTF
TGTGCCAGCAGCGCGACAGGGGTCAGCGTTGGCTACACCTTC
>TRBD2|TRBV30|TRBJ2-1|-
CAWSYAGGPGYNEQFF
TGTGCCTGGAGTTATGCGGGAGGGCCGGGGTACAATGAGCAGTTCTTC
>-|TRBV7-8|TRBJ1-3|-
CASSLARWRTAGNTIYF
TGTGCCAGCAGCTTAGCGCGTTGGAGGACGGCTGGAAACACCATATATTTT
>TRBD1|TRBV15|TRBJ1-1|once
CATSRARQGATAFF
TGTGCCACCAGCAGAGCCAGACAGGGGGCAACAGCTTTCTTT
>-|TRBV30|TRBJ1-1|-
CAWSGYSEAFF
TGTGCCTGGAGTGGGTACAGTGAAGCTTTCTTT
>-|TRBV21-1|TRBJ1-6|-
CASSRAFSPLHF
TGTGCCAGCAGCAGGGCTTTTTCACCCCTCCACTTT
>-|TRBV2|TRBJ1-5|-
CASRYTGNQPQHF
TGTGCCAGCAGGTACACAGGCAATCAGCCCCAGCATTTT
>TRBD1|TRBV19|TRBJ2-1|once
CASSIITGGNEQFF
TGTGCCAGTAGTATAATTACAGGGGGAAATGAGCAGTTCTTC
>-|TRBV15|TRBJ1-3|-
CATSRSGNFGNTIYF
TGTGCCACCAGCAGATCGGGGAATTTTGGAAACACCATATATTTT
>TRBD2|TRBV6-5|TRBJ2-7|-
CASSYRLADSYEQYF
TGTGCCAGCAGTTATCGACTAGCGGACTCCTACGAGCAGTACTTC
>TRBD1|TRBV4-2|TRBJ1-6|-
CASSYTGGYNSPLHF
TGTGCCAGCAGTTACACAGGGGGGTATAATTCACCCCTCCACTTT
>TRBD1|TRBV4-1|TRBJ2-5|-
CASSQDEGTAQETQYF
TGCGCCAGCAGCCAAGATGAGGGGACAGCTCAAGAGACCCAGTACTTC
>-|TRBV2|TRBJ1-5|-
CASSEDRVYKPQHF
TGTGCCAGCAGTGAAGACAGGGTGTATAAGCCCCAGCATTTT
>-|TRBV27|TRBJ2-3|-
CASSSWNPGRDTQYF
TGTGCCAGCAGTTCCTGGAATCCTGGACGGGATACGCAGTATTTT
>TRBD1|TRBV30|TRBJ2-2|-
CAWNQGVGELFF
TGTGCCTGGAACCAGGGGGTCGGGGAGCTGTTTTTT
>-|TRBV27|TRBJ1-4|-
CASSLGEGKLFF
TGTGCCAGCAGTTTAGGAGAAGGAAAACTGTTTTTT
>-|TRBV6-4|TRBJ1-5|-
CASSQGQGNQPQHF
TGTGCCAGCAGCCAGGGGCAAGGCAATCAGCCCCAGCATTTT
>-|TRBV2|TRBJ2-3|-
CASRRRPRGTDTQYF
TGTGCCAGCAGGCGCCGACCGAGAGGCACAGATACGCAGTATTTT
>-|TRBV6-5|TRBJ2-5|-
CASKTAPGTQYF
TGTGCCAGCAAGACAGCTCCGGGGACCCAGTACTTC
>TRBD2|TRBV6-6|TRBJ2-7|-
CASSYSSGAYEQYF
TGTGCCAGCAGTTATTCTAGCGGGGCCTACGAGCAGTACTTC
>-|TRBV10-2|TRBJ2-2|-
CASSESRGYTGELFF
TGCGCCAGCAGTGAGTCGAGAGGGTACACCGGGGAGCTGTTTTTT
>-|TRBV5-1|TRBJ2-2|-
CASSLARQDTGELFF
TGCGCCAGCAGCTTGGCTCGACAGGACACCGGGGAGCTGTTTTTT
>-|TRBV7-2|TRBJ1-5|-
CASSPAGRSQPQHF
TGTGCCAGCAGCCCCGCAGGGAGGAGTCAGCCCCAGCATTTT
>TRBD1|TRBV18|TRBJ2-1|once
CATQGGTGVYNEQFF
TGTGCCACCCAAGGGGGGACAGGGGTCTACAATGAGCAGTTCTTC
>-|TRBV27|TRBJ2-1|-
CASTSGRQINEQFF
TGTGCCAGCACCTCCGGCCGACAGATCAATGAGCAGTTCTTC
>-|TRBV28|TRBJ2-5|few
CASSFAGPQETQYF
TGTGCCAGCAGTTTCGCGGGACCACAAGAGACCCAGTACTTC
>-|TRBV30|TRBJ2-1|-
CAWSVFREYNEQFF
TGTGCCTGGAGTGTATTCAGAGAGTACAATGAGCAGTTCTTC
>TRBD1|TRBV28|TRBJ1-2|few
CASSYQGGNYGYTF
TGTGCCAGCAGTTACCAGGGGGGTAACTATGGCTACACCTTC
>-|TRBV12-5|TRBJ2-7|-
CASGFDGIYEQYF
TGTGCTAGTGGTTTTGATGGCATCTACGAGCAGTACTTC
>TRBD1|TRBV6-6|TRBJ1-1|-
CASSSPDRANTEAFF
TGTGCCAGCAGTTCCCCAGACAGGGCGAACACTGAAGCTTTCTTT
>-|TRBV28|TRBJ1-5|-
CASTDGGRVSNQPQHF
TGTGCCAGCACCGATGGGGGGCGTGTTAGCAATCAGCCCCAGCATTTT
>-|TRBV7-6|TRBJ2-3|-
CASSLADTQYF
TGTGCCAGCAGCTTAGCAGATACGCAGTATTTT
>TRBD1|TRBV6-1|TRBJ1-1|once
CASRNDRGTPGAFF
TGTGCCAGCAGAAATGACAGGGGCACCCCTGGGGCTTTCTTT
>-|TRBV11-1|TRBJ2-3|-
CASSSRQIITDTQYF
TGTGCCAGCAGCTCGAGACAGATCATCACAGATACGCAGTATTTT